The 9 T cell receptor beta chains given below trace back to one sample, sequenced in a study of T cell clonotyping in hematopoietic cell transplantation. Specified time point: recipient sample about 28 days before transplant, after cytoreduction. Produced via immunoSEQ multiplex PCR; TCRdb's table is partial and in-frame only. The table lists over 10,000 clones, roughly 84% of them singletons. Sequenced here: peripheral blood mononuclear cells, sampled before stem cell transplant. The receptor set was obtained from a man aged 55 to 69 with acute myeloid leukemia. Some clones in this sample may be carry-over from other donors' samples.

The CDR3 sequence is CASSQDRQPMNTEAFF. DNA for the CDR3: TGTGCCAGCAGCCAAGATAGGCAGCCCATGAACACTGAAGCTTTCTTT. V usage is TRBV4-2 and J usage is TRBJ1-1; no clear D gene. The V gene lost 0 bases and the J gene lost 0 bases, with 11 bases spanning the gap. The CDR3 sequence is 16 residues long. Germline lookup yields CDR1 LGHNA and CDR2 YNFKEQ.

The rearrangement links TRBV6-6 to TRBJ2-2; tentative D call: TRBD1 (6 bases). CDR3 length: 16 amino acids. The V and J ends lost 2 bases and 6 bases respectively, with 16 bases between them. Germline CDR1 MNHNY, CDR2 SVGAGI (reference sequence). CDR3 bases: TGTGCCAGCAGTTACGGGACAACAATAGGACCCGGGGAGCTGTTTTTT. It codes for CASSYGTTIGPGELFF.

CDR3 protein: CASSLNSNEQFF. The DNA for the CDR3 is TGTGCCAGCAGTTTGAACTCTAATGAGCAGTTCTTC. V and J are TRBV28 and TRBJ2-1; D unresolved. The CDR3 runs to 12 residues. The germline CDR1 and CDR2 sequences are MDHEN and SYDVKM. V lost 3 bases, J lost 7 bases, and 7 bases lay in between.

The CDR3 DNA is TGTGCCAGCAGTGAATACTCCCAAGGGGTCTATGGCTACACCTTC. Translating gives CASSEYSQGVYGYTF. The chain carries TRBV2 and TRBJ1-2; maybe TRBD1 (5 bases). Trimming removed 2 bases at V and 4 bases at J, with 14 bases between. The CDR3 consists of 15 residues. The germline CDR1 and CDR2 sequences are SNHLY and FYNNEI.

The CDR3 reads CASSQWGARAGGYNEQFF. CDR3 DNA: TGTGCCAGCAGCCAGTGGGGCGCGAGAGCGGGGGGCTACAATGAGCAGTTCTTC. V gene TRBV4-2 combines with J gene TRBJ2-1; TRBD2 agrees at 9 bases. Germline lookup yields CDR1 LGHNA and CDR2 YNFKEQ. With V trimmed by 3 bases and J by 3 bases, 12 bases remained unmatched. This CDR3 has 18 amino acids.

The chain recombines TRBV5-4 with TRBJ1-2; TRBD1 matches 7 bases. The V and J ends lost 6 bases and 8 bases, in that order; junction bases with no gene match: 10. CDR3 length: 13 residues. CDR1 and CDR2 from the germline V gene are SGHNT and YYREEE (reference sequence). CDR3 residues: CASTLQGVQGYTF. CDR3 DNA: TGTGCCAGCACGTTGCAGGGGGTACAAGGCTACACCTTC.

The rearrangement links TRBV13 to TRBJ2-2; D gene unclear. Trimming took 4 bases from V and 7 from J, leaving 4 bases between them. The CDR3 runs 11 residues. Germline CDR1 and CDR2: PRHDT and FYEKMQ (reference sequence). DNA for the CDR3: TGTGCCAGCAGCTCCATCGGGGAGCTGTTTTTT. This translates into CASSSIGELFF. The full variable domain, completed using reference TRBV13 and TRBJ2-2, is AAGVIQSPRHLIKEKRETATLKCYPIPRHDTVYWYQQGPGQDPQFLISFYEKMQSDKGSIPDRFSAQQFSDYHSELNMSSLELGDSALYFCASSSIGELFFGEGSRLTVL.

This clone was seen a handful of times. CDR3 residues: CATKGPENTEAFF. In DNA form, the CDR3 reads TGTGCCACCAAGGGCCCGGAGAACACTGAAGCTTTCTTT. The chain couples TRBV19 to TRBJ1-1; D is undetermined. The germline gives CDR1 LNHDA, CDR2 SQIVND (reference sequence). The CDR3 contains 13 residues. V was cut by 10 bases and J by 1 base, with 13 bases left in between.

The chain recombines TRBV9 with TRBJ2-2; 7 bases are a match to TRBD1. The trim removed 4 bases at V and 0 bases at J, leaving 3 bases unmatched. There are 15 residues in the CDR3. Germline V gene data show CDR1 as SGDLS and CDR2 as YYNGEE. The CDR3 nucleotides read TGTGCCAGCAGCTTAGGGACAGCGAACACCGGGGAGCTGTTTTTT. It yields the protein CASSLGTANTGELFF.